Shown below are 17 T cell receptor beta chains from a single sample sequenced in a study of blood T cell repertoires in COVID-19. Only in-frame clones appear in the TCRdb table, and some are missing; sequencing was by immunoSEQ multiplex PCR. The sample contains about 160,000 clones, about 85% of which appear only once. Sequencing was carried out using peripheral blood. Receptors were obtained from a man of 80 years or more with COVID-19, enrolled during active disease.

V gene TRBV5-1 combines with J gene TRBJ2-6, with 8 bases fitting TRBD2. Losses at the gene ends were 3 bases for V and 0 bases for J; bases not matched to a gene: 11. This CDR3 is built from 19 residues. CDR1 is SGHRS, CDR2 YFSETQ, per germline. The CDR3 bases are TGCGCCAGCAGCTCCTTACCGGGGGGGGGCTCCTCTGGGGCCAACGTCCTGACTTTC. This sequence encodes CASSSLPGGGSSGANVLTF.

The gene calls are TRBV23-1 and TRBJ1-5; D is unresolved. TRBV23-1 falls under the ORF class, with uncertain function. This CDR3 has 17 residues. Trimming cost V 5 bases and J 7 bases, with 24 bases left between them. CDR3 amino acids: CASSSTERGSIGQPQHF. The CDR3 nucleotides read TGCGCCAGCAGTAGCACCGAACGGGGTTCGATCGGCCAGCCCCAGCATTTT.

This clone was seen more than once but under ten times. V usage is TRBV28 and J usage is TRBJ1-5, with D perhaps matching TRBD1 (6 bases). Trimming took off 5 bases at V and 9 bases at J, with 14 bases between the two ends. The CDR3 runs to 13 residues. From germline, CDR1 is MDHEN and CDR2 SYDVKM. The CDR3 protein is CASSTQGDRPQHF. The DNA for the CDR3 is TGTGCCAGCAGTACACAGGGTGATCGGCCCCAGCATTTT.

This rearrangement joins TRBV6-6 to TRBJ1-2; the D is unclear. The CDR3 is 14 amino acids. CDR1 and CDR2 (germline): MNHNY, SVGAGI (reference sequence). The CDR3 is CVVAWERWVGGYTF. The CDR3 DNA follows: TGTGTCGTCGCGTGGGAGAGGTGGGTAGGTGGCTACACCTTC.

The rearrangement joins TRBV19 to TRBJ1-2, with 11 bases aligning to TRBD1. Trimming took 5 bases from V and 4 from J; bases not matched to a gene: 12. The germline CDR1 and CDR2 sequences are LNHDA and SQIVND (reference sequence). This CDR3 is built from 17 residues. CDR3 loop: CASSDVGQGASSYGYTF. The CDR3 coding sequence is TGTGCCAGTAGTGATGTCGGACAGGGGGCTTCTTCCTATGGCTACACCTTC.

The chain uses TRBV2 and TRBJ2-1, with 9 bases matching TRBD1. The V gene end was trimmed by 7 bases and the J gene end by 3 bases; junction bases not matched to a gene: 4. Germline values: CDR1 SNHLY, CDR2 FYNNEI. The CDR3 loop spans 14 amino acids. The CDR3: CASTPDRGYNEQFF. In DNA, the CDR3 is TGTGCCAGCACACCGGACAGGGGCTACAATGAGCAGTTCTTC.

A single count supports this clone. The V call is TRBV3-1 (or the pseudogene TRBV3-2), the J call TRBJ2-3; 8 nucleotides align to TRBD2. CDR3 length: 16 residues. V dropped 4 bases and J dropped 5; count of bases not matched to a gene: 11. CDR1 is LGHDT, CDR2 YNNKEL, per germline (reference sequence). DNA for the CDR3: TGTGCCAGCAGCCTACACCGGGGGGGTTCAAGAGATACGCAGTATTTT. This encodes CASSLHRGGSRDTQYF.

Written as DNA, the CDR3 is TGTGCCAGCAGTTCAGTTAAAGAGACCCAGTACTTC. Amino acid sequence: CASSSVKETQYF. The rearrangement uses TRBV6-2 or TRBV6-3 and TRBJ2-5; D is unresolved. The CDR3 runs 12 residues. Germline V lookup: CDR1 MNHEY, CDR2 SVGEGT. The V end lost 4 bases, the J end lost 3 bases, and 6 bases lay between the germline ends.

The chain has TRBV25-1 and TRBJ1-6, with no clear D. Looked up from germline, CDR1 is MGHDK and CDR2 is SYGVNS. V lost 3 bases and J lost 0, with 6 bases in between. There are 15 residues in the CDR3. This CDR3 is CASSEKSSYNSPLHF. The CDR3 DNA sequence: TGTGCCAGCAGTGAGAAGAGCTCCTATAATTCACCCCTCCACTTT.

The chain uses TRBV27 and TRBJ2-7; 8 bases map to TRBD1. The germline V gene encodes CDR1 MNHEY and CDR2 SMNVEV (reference sequence). This CDR3 region has 16 residues. J gave up 2 bases and V 5 bases, and 11 bases lay outside the gene matches. The CDR3 protein is CASSPKDRVIPYEQYF. CDR3 nucleotide sequence: TGTGCCAGCAGTCCCAAGGACAGGGTGATCCCCTACGAGCAGTACTTC.

V gene TRBV28 combines with J gene TRBJ1-5, with 10 positions matching TRBD1. V was clipped by 6 bases and J by 5 bases; unmatched bases: 7. The CDR3 loop spans 15 amino acids. The germline gives CDR1 MDHEN, CDR2 SYDVKM. CDR3 amino acids: CASRSPGQGYQPQHF. In nucleotides, the CDR3 is TGTGCCAGCAGATCCCCGGGACAGGGGTATCAGCCCCAGCATTTT.

This chain connects TRBV10-3 to TRBJ1-4; maybe TRBD1 (6 bases). The V gene's germline CDR1 is ENHRY and CDR2 SYGVKD. Trimming cost V 2 bases and J 6 bases, with 13 bases left between them. The CDR3 runs 15 residues. As DNA, the CDR3 is TGTGCCATCAGTGAGAAGGGACACGGGGATGAAAAACTGTTTTTT. As protein: CAISEKGHGDEKLFF.

The gene calls are TRBV14 and TRBJ2-1; the match to TRBD2 covers 12 bases. Looked up from germline, CDR1 is SGHDN and CDR2 is FVKESK. The CDR3 is made up of 17 amino acids. V was clipped by 4 bases and J by 6 bases; unmatched bases: 10. CDR3 amino acids: CASSPGASGGAFNEQFF. The CDR3 nucleotides are TGTGCCAGCAGCCCGGGGGCTAGCGGGGGGGCCTTCAATGAGCAGTTCTTC.

This clone is a singleton in its sample. The rearrangement uses TRBV9 and TRBJ2-3; unclear D gene. This CDR3 comprises 15 residues. CDR1 is SGDLS, CDR2 YYNGEE, per germline. V dropped 0 bases and J dropped 2 bases, with 10 bases sitting between them. The CDR3 region has the DNA TGTGCCAGCAGCGTAGTACCCCAGAACACAGATACGCAGTATTTT. Translation: CASSVVPQNTDTQYF.

This chain joins TRBV10-3 and TRBJ1-6; no clear D. Trimming shortened V by 3 bases and J by 9 bases, and 12 bases separated the two germline ends. The CDR3 consists of 14 residues. Germline CDR1 and CDR2: ENHRY and SYGVKD. CDR3 sequence: CAISEPPGGSPLHF. The DNA for the CDR3 is TGTGCCATCAGTGAACCGCCGGGAGGTTCACCCCTCCACTTT.

The V gene is TRBV7-9, the J gene TRBJ2-2; D remains ambiguous. Germline assignment: CDR1 SEHNR and CDR2 FQNEAQ (reference sequence). This CDR3 spans 13 amino acids. Between the trimmed V and J ends, which lost 5 bases and 4 bases, there was a span of 8 bases. CDR3 amino acids: CASSPRITGELFF. In DNA form, the CDR3 reads TGTGCCAGCAGCCCCAGGATCACCGGGGAGCTGTTTTTT. Drawing the rest from reference TRBV7-9 and TRBJ2-2, the complete variable domain is DTGVSQNPRHKITKRGQNVTFRCDPISEHNRLYWYRQTLGQGPEFLTYFQNEAQLEKSRLLSDRFSAERPKGSFSTLEIQRTEQGDSAMYLCASSPRITGELFFGEGSRLTVL.

This clone came up once. J is TRBJ1-5 and V is TRBV7-8; D possibly corresponds to TRBD1 (6 bases). From germline, CDR1 is SGHVS and CDR2 FQNEAQ. V dropped 4 bases and J dropped 5 bases, with 15 bases sitting between them. The CDR3 has 15 amino acids. The chain's CDR3 is CASSSLQGIDQPQHF. The CDR3 coding sequence is TGTGCCAGCAGCTCATTACAGGGTATCGATCAGCCCCAGCATTTT. Full variable domain (rest looked up from reference TRBV7-8 and TRBJ1-5): GAGVSQSPRYKVAKRGQDVALRCDPISGHVSLFWYQQALGQGPEFLTYFQNEAQLDKSGLPSDRFFAERPEGSVSTLKIQRTQQEDSAVYLCASSSLQGIDQPQHFGDGTRLSIL.